This T cell receptor (beta chain) was recovered during a study of blood T cell repertoires in COVID-19. The repertoire was sequenced with immunoSEQ multiplex PCR; TCRdb's copy has only in-frame clones and lacks some. The repertoire has under 450,000 clones, over 75% of them found once; the top ten carry roughly 1.4%. Trimming took 5 bases from V and 0 from J, leaving 10 bases between them. The germline gives CDR1 SEHNR, CDR2 FQNEAQ (reference sequence). The CDR3 consists of 14 residues. In this sample, this clone turned up a few times. The TCR originated in a man aged 30 to 39 who had recovered from COVID-19. The chain uses TRBV7-9 and TRBJ1-1; D ambiguous. Sequenced sample: PBMCs or T cells enriched from blood (not recorded which). CDR3 in amino acids: CASSPSTVNTEAFF. CDR3 bases: TGTGCCAGCAGCCCCTCCACGGTGAACACTGAAGCTTTCTTT.